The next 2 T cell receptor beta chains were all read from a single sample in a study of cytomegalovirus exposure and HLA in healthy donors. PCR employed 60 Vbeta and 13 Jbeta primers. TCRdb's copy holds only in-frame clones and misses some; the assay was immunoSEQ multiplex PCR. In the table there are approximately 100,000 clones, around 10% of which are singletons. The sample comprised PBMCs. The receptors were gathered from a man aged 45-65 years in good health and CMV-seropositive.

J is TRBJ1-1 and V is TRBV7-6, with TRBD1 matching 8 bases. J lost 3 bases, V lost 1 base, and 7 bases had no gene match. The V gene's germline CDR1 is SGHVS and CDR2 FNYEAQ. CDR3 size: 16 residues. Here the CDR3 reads CASSLETGGKDTEAFF. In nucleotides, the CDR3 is TGTGCCAGCAGCTTAGAAACAGGGGGGAAGGACACTGAAGCTTTCTTT.

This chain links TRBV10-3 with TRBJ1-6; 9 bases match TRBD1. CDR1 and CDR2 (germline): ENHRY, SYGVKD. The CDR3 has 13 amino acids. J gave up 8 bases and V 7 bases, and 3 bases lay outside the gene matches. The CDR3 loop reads CAINRDRDSPLHF. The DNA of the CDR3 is TGTGCCATCAACCGGGACAGGGATTCACCCCTCCACTTT.